This entry describes one T cell receptor (beta chain). Antigen specificity is unknown. The source of the sample is a study of shared clonotypes between healthy human individuals. Regarding the study as a whole: Clonotypes not shared had lower generation probabilities than those common to all four donors.

CDR3 size: 14 residues. Germline values: CDR1 MNHEY, CDR2 SMNVEV (reference sequence). The trim removed 5 bases at V and 6 bases at J, leaving 8 bases unmatched. Clones were sequenced by immunoSEQ multiplex PCR, and TCRdb holds only the in-frame ones, with some missing. Among roughly 640,000 clones listed, over 65% were seen once. The rearrangement uses TRBV27 and TRBJ1-1; 8 bases align to TRBD1. Sequenced sample: memory CD4+ T cells sorted from blood. Subset specified: CD45RA-negative fraction. The receptor comes from a woman in her thirties in good health. This CDR3 reads CASSPSDRAAEAFF. CDR3 DNA sequence: TGTGCCAGCAGTCCATCGGACAGGGCCGCTGAAGCTTTCTTT.